This T cell receptor beta chain emerged from a study of blood T cell repertoires in COVID-19 (dated by TCRdb to 2020 to 2021). General notes on the study: Samples covering the acute and convalescent phases of COVID-19 were provided by collaborators in the United States, Italy and Spain. The prospective study material was composed of cDNA or gDNA derived from T cells, B-cell-depleted T cells, or PBMCs. Subjects who had been exposed to COVID-19, were actively infected with it, or had recovered from it provided the deeply sampled blood TCRbeta repertoires that made up the dataset. The repertoires were released in a freely available public database meant as a resource for research on the immune response to SARS-CoV-2. Samples came from the ongoing ImmuneRACE study (first 160 participants) plus 1,254 subjects from 6 global collaborators. Nearly every sample came with metadata listing a de-identified subject ID, COVID-19 status, age in years and sex. Where available, HLA class I and class II types were taken from metadata supplied by the sample provider and were not determined by assay-based typing. Study-wide findings and limitations: The amount of clinical and demographic metadata varied by source and participant and was provided uncurated.

In the prospective study, participants were roughly 18 to 100 years old, resided in approximately 25 geographic areas of the United States, and were enrolled through a virtual design. In the prospective study, cohorts were assigned on the basis of participant-reported clinical history obtained from a screening survey and a study questionnaire. ImmuneRACE Cohort 3 recovered participants were defined by two consecutive negative NP/OP PCR tests, healthcare professional clearance, or symptom resolution. In the prospective study, whole blood, serum and a nasopharyngeal or oropharyngeal swab were collected from each participant by mobile phlebotomists. Over a roughly two-month period, participants in the prospective study had the option of providing additional blood draws and questionnaires. Blood samples from the prospective study were shipped frozen or at room temperature prior to DNA extraction. Worth noting for this clone: Its cognate antigen has yet to be identified. Within one base of it there is no much larger clone, and no base qualities were kept.

TCRbeta CDR3 regions were amplified from genomic DNA using the immunoSEQ Assay, a bias-controlled multiplex PCR. The paper's processing steps were these. Nucleated cell counts per sample were estimated from amplification of reference gene primers within the assay. Sequence reads were collapsed and filtered to measure the absolute abundance of every unique TCRbeta CDR3 rearrangement. For each sample, productive Simpson clonality was calculated as the square root of Simpson's diversity index across productive rearrangements. Not all clones reach the TCRdb copy of this immuneACCESS table, which keeps in-frame sequences only. Checked studies attribute under half of the gap to unresolved V genes and leave the rest unexplained. That table furnishes V, J and clone size, whereas the DNA furnished D and trimming. The sample contains fewer than 300,000 clones, around nine tenths of them found a single time. In total, the top ten clones hold around 1.1% of the sample.

The source of this sequence is a woman aged 25 to 39 who had recovered from COVID-19. Input material: PBMCs or T cells enriched from blood (not recorded which).

At the DNA level, the sequence is TGTGCCAGCAAGCGACTAGCGGGAGAAGGAAACGAGCAGTACTTC. Translated, this gives CASKRLAGEGNEQYF. The rearranged segments are TRBV6-5 and TRBJ2-7; 12 bases in between match TRBD2. Here V drops 7 bases and J drops 5 bases, and the junction holds 9 bases not matched to any gene. CDR1 and CDR2 (MNHEY, SVGAGI) derive from the germline V gene. The CDR3, from cysteine to phenylalanine, totals 15 residues. Of the read, only the CDR3 DNA is kept; its 45 bases are in frame from base 1.